The 21 T cell receptor beta chains given below trace back to one sample, sequenced in a study of blood T cell repertoires in COVID-19. The repertoire was sequenced with immunoSEQ multiplex PCR; TCRdb's copy has only in-frame clones and lacks some. This sample has around 70,000 clones, with 79% found just once. Material for sequencing was peripheral blood. Receptors were obtained from a man in his sixties with active or convalescent COVID-19.

The V call is TRBV6-1, the J call TRBJ1-6, with D possibly matching TRBD1 (5 bases). The CDR3 is 15 amino acids. CDR1 and CDR2 (germline): MNHNS, SASEGT. The V end lost 0 bases, the J end lost 7 bases, and 10 bases lay between the germline ends. CDR3 sequence: CASSEAGHVNSPLHF. In DNA form, the CDR3 reads TGTGCCAGCAGTGAAGCCGGACATGTGAATTCACCCCTCCACTTT.

This rearrangement joins TRBV2 to TRBJ2-7; tentative D call: TRBD2 (5 bases). The CDR3 is 11 residues long. Germline V gene sequence: CDR1 SNHLY, CDR2 FYNNEI. The V gene lost 6 bases and the J gene lost 6 bases, with 9 bases spanning the gap. CDR3 coding DNA: TGTGCCAGCAGCTCAGAGGGCGAGCAGTACTTC. It translates to CASSSEGEQYF.

V is TRBV18 and J is TRBJ2-3; maybe TRBD1 (6 bases). The V and J ends lost 5 bases and 6 bases respectively, with 18 bases between them. Germline V gene sequence: CDR1 KGHSH, CDR2 LQKENI. This CDR3 is built from 15 residues. CDR3 region: CASSVPGERSDTQYF. CDR3 bases: TGTGCCAGCTCAGTACCAGGGGAACGGAGCGATACGCAGTATTTT.

This clone was observed a single time. This chain links TRBV5-1 with TRBJ1-1, with D tentatively TRBD1 (6 bases). The V gene lost 2 bases and the J gene lost 4 bases, with 12 bases spanning the gap. CDR3 size: 14 residues. The germline CDR1 and CDR2 sequences are SGHRS and YFSETQ. In DNA form, the CDR3 reads TGCGCCAGCAGCTTTTCAGGGGAGGGCACTGAAGCTTTCTTT. Encoded protein: CASSFSGEGTEAFF. The whole variable domain, remainder taken from reference TRBV5-1 and TRBJ1-1, is KAGVTQTPRYLIKTRGQQVTLSCSPISGHRSVSWYQQTPGQGLQFLFEYFSETQRNKGNFPGRFSGRQFSNSRSEMNVSTLELGDSALYLCASSFSGEGTEAFFGQGTRLTVV.

The rearrangement links TRBV28 to TRBJ2-7; maybe TRBD1 (6 bases). The CDR3 extends over 14 amino acids. Trimming removed 2 bases from V and 7 bases from J, with 15 bases in between. The germline CDR1 and CDR2 sequences are MDHEN and SYDVKM. The CDR3 region has the DNA TGTGCCAGCAGTTTAATTCACAGGGAATGGGAGCAGTACTTC. Encoded protein: CASSLIHREWEQYF.

This clone was seen more than once but under ten times. The CDR3 spells CASSVQGYSNQPQHF. CDR3 coding DNA: TGTGCCAGCAGCGTACAGGGGTATAGCAATCAGCCCCAGCATTTT. This chain links TRBV5-8 with TRBJ1-5; 7 positions match TRBD1. The CDR3 consists of 15 residues. Germline CDR1 is SGHTS and CDR2 is YDEGEE. V shed 4 bases and J 0 bases; nucleotides not matched to a gene: 4.

This chain connects TRBV7-9 to TRBJ2-1, with TRBD1 identical over 12 bases. CDR3 length: 17 amino acids. The V and J ends lost 2 bases and 2 bases, in that order; junction bases with no gene match: 4. CDR1 and CDR2 from the germline V gene are SEHNR and FQNEAQ (reference sequence). The CDR3 DNA sequence: TGTGCCAGCAGCTTAAAGGGACAGGGGGCTACCTACAATGAGCAGTTCTTC. Protein sequence: CASSLKGQGATYNEQFF.

This clone occurred once. V usage is TRBV9 and J usage is TRBJ1-4, with D unclear. This CDR3 spans 18 amino acids. The germline gives CDR1 SGDLS, CDR2 YYNGEE. The V end lost 0 bases, the J end lost 3 bases, and 18 bases lay between the germline ends. The DNA for the CDR3 is TGTGCCAGCAGCGTAGAGGGCGGAGGCGTTGCAGCTAATGAAAAACTGTTTTTT. This translates into CASSVEGGGVAANEKLFF.

V and J are TRBV5-5 and TRBJ2-1, with 12 bases aligning to TRBD1. The V and J ends lost 2 bases and 10 bases, in that order; junction bases with no gene match: 7. Germline CDR1 is SGHKS and CDR2 is YYEKEE (reference sequence). The CDR3 loop spans 15 amino acids. For the CDR3, the DNA is TGTGCCAGCAGCTTCTCGGGACAGGGGGCTTGGGAGCAGTTCTTC. Its translation is CASSFSGQGAWEQFF.

The DNA for the CDR3 is TGTGCCAGTAGTATGGGACAGGACACTGAAGCTTTCTTT. This translates into CASSMGQDTEAFF. The rearrangement links TRBV19 to TRBJ1-1; 8 bases fit TRBD1. Per the germline V gene, CDR1 is LNHDA and CDR2 is SQIVND (reference sequence). The J segment lost 3 bases and the V segment lost 3 bases, leaving 0 bases of the junction unmatched. There are 13 residues in the CDR3.

The J gene is TRBJ1-1, the V gene TRBV6-2 or TRBV6-3, with 8 bases identical to TRBD1. J lost 2 bases, V lost 3 bases, and 2 bases had no gene match. Germline-derived CDR1 and CDR2 are MNHEY and SVGEGT. The CDR3 extends over 14 amino acids. DNA of the CDR3: TGTGCCAGCAGTTATGACAGGGGCAACACTGAAGCTTTCTTT. It encodes CASSYDRGNTEAFF.

This clone appeared a few times. The rearrangement uses TRBV7-2 and TRBJ2-1, with 8 nucleotides matching TRBD2. The germline CDR1 and CDR2 sequences are SGHTA and FQGNSA. The J segment lost 4 bases and the V segment lost 3 bases, leaving 11 bases of the junction unmatched. This CDR3 region has 17 residues. CDR3 nucleotides: TGTGCCAGCAGCTTGTTAGGACTAGCTGGGGTTTACAATGAGCAGTTCTTC. As protein: CASSLLGLAGVYNEQFF.

V usage is TRBV4-1 and J usage is TRBJ2-7, with 8 bases aligning to TRBD2. V trimming: 1 base; J trimming: 9 bases; junction bases outside the gene matches: 14. Germline CDR1 reads MGHRA; CDR2 reads YSYEKL. The CDR3 is 16 amino acids. As DNA, the CDR3 is TGCGCCAGCAGCCAAGTCCTGCGGGGGGACCTACGAGGGCAGTACTTC. Translating it yields CASSQVLRGDLRGQYF.

The gene calls are TRBV2 and TRBJ2-1; TRBD2 matches at 10 bases. The V gene's germline CDR1 is SNHLY and CDR2 FYNNEI. CDR3 size: 17 residues. V shed 7 bases and J 5 bases; nucleotides not matched to a gene: 14. CDR3 in DNA: TGTGCCAGCACCCCTGGCCTCATAGCGGGGGGTAACAATGAGCAGTTCTTC. Translating it yields CASTPGLIAGGNNEQFF. Variable domain in full (rest from reference TRBV2 and TRBJ2-1): EPEVTQTPSHQVTQMGQEVILRCVPISNHLYFYWYRQILGQKVEFLVSFYNNEISEKSEIFDDQFSVERPDGSNFTLKIRSTKLEDSAMYFCASTPGLIAGGNNEQFFGPGTRLTVL.

This clone has only one observation. The chain joins TRBV27 to TRBJ2-7; 8 bases map to TRBD1. With 6 bases clipped from V and 5 bases from J, the junction kept 6 bases outside the gene matches. Germline CDR1 reads MNHEY; CDR2 reads SMNVEV (reference sequence). CDR3 length: 13 residues. CDR3 coding DNA: TGTGCCAGCAGCCGACAGGGGCTGAACGAGCAGTACTTC. This gives the protein CASSRQGLNEQYF.

V gene TRBV18 combines with J gene TRBJ2-3; 9 nucleotides align to TRBD2. The V gene's germline CDR1 is KGHSH and CDR2 LQKENI. There are 16 residues in the CDR3. With V trimmed by 0 bases and J by 1 base, 2 bases remained unmatched. CDR3 loop: CASSPPLAGGTDTQYF. CDR3 in DNA: TGTGCCAGCTCACCACCGTTAGCGGGGGGCACAGATACGCAGTATTTT.

This chain joins TRBV2 and TRBJ2-2; 11 positions agree with TRBD2. Germline loops: CDR1 SNHLY, CDR2 FYNNEI. V lost 7 bases and J lost 1; bases outside the gene matches: 2. The CDR3 covers 15 residues. CDR3 loop: CASTGLAGNTGELFF. CDR3 in DNA: TGTGCCAGCACCGGACTAGCGGGGAACACCGGGGAGCTGTTTTTT. The full variable domain, completed using reference TRBV2 and TRBJ2-2, is EPEVTQTPSHQVTQMGQEVILRCVPISNHLYFYWYRQILGQKVEFLVSFYNNEISEKSEIFDDQFSVERPDGSNFTLKIRSTKLEDSAMYFCASTGLAGNTGELFFGEGSRLTVL.

This clone was detected a few times. The J gene is TRBJ1-1, the V gene TRBV5-1; perhaps TRBD1 as D (5 bases). V lost 4 bases and J 5 bases, leaving 15 bases between the germline ends. This CDR3 has 14 residues. Germline values: CDR1 SGHRS, CDR2 YFSETQ. The CDR3 bases are TGCGCCAGCAGCGGAGCGGGGGGAGAAACTGAAGCTTTCTTT. Amino acid sequence: CASSGAGGETEAFF.

The CDR3 loop is CASSHAQSQETQYF. The CDR3 region has the DNA TGTGCCAGCAGCCATGCCCAGTCCCAAGAGACCCAGTACTTC. This chain joins TRBV3-1 (or the pseudogene TRBV3-2) and TRBJ2-5; no definite D call. The germline V and J ends were trimmed by 3 bases and 1 base, with 9 bases remaining between them. The CDR3 totals 14 residues. Germline CDR1 reads LGHDT; CDR2 reads YNNKEL (reference sequence).

The V call is TRBV19, the J call TRBJ2-6, with a possible D match to TRBD1 (5 bases). The length of the CDR3 is 17 residues. V lost 8 bases, J lost 0 bases, and 17 bases lay in between. Germline values: CDR1 LNHDA, CDR2 SQIVND (reference sequence). The CDR3 sequence is CASSSEGAYSGANVLTF. The CDR3 DNA reads TGTGCCAGTTCTTCGGAAGGGGCATACTCTGGGGCCAACGTCCTGACTTTC. Looking up the rest from reference TRBV19 and TRBJ2-6 gives the full variable domain: DGGITQSPKYLFRKEGQNVTLSCEQNLNHDAMYWYRQDPGQGLRLIYYSQIVNDFQKGDIAEGYSVSREKKESFPLTVTSAQKNPTAFYLCASSSEGAYSGANVLTFGAGSRLTVL.

J is TRBJ1-1 and V is TRBV2; no reliable D call. The V end was cut by 6 bases, the J end by 0 bases, with 14 bases between. From germline, CDR1 is SNHLY and CDR2 FYNNEI. The CDR3 has 15 amino acids. CDR3 amino acids: CASSNLGVMNTEAFF. The DNA of the CDR3 is TGTGCCAGCAGCAACCTGGGAGTGATGAACACTGAAGCTTTCTTT.